Listed below are T cell receptor beta chains from one sample, sequenced in a study of blood T cells in healthy people across ages. TCRdb re-analysed the 5' RACE reads in MiXCR, keeping a single row per CDR3 protein. Found here are approximately 800,000 distinct CDR3 sequences, roughly 50% of them singletons; the top ten hold 20% to 25%. The sequenced material came from blood. Receptors were obtained from a man in his thirties or forties in good health. CDR3s include the opening cysteine and the closing phenylalanine or tryptophan. D genes are given only for firm matches. Only some rows state a clone size, as once, few, many or a class for expanded clones.

V gene: TRBV9; D gene: TRBD2; clone size: -; J gene: TRBJ2-2; CDR3 DNA: TGTGCCAGCAGCGTAGCTAGCGGGTTGAGCACCGGGGAGCTGTTTTTT; CDR3 protein: CASSVASGLSTGELFF
V gene: TRBV30; D gene: -; clone size: -; J gene: TRBJ1-2; CDR3 DNA: TGTGCCTGGTCTCAGTCGTCCTATGGCTACACCTTC; CDR3 protein: CAWSQSSYGYTF
V gene: TRBV20-1; D gene: TRBD1; clone size: -; J gene: TRBJ2-3; CDR3 DNA: TGCACCGGGACAGGGGAGGTGGGCACAGATACGCAGTATTTT; CDR3 protein: CTGTGEVGTDTQYF
V gene: TRBV6-5; D gene: TRBD1; clone size: -; J gene: TRBJ2-7; CDR3 DNA: TGTGCCAGCAGTTACAGGGACAGAAGTCGATACGAGCAGTACTTC; CDR3 protein: CASSYRDRSRYEQYF
V gene: TRBV12-3/TRBV12-4; D gene: -; clone size: -; J gene: TRBJ2-5; CDR3 DNA: TGTGCCAGCAGTTCCGGGGGCGTTGTGCAGTACTTC; CDR3 protein: CASSSGGVVQYF
V gene: TRBV11-2; D gene: TRBD2; clone size: many; J gene: TRBJ2-3; CDR3 DNA: TGTGCCAGCAGCTTGCGGGAGACAGATACGCAGTATTTT; CDR3 protein: CASSLRETDTQYF
V gene: TRBV4-2; D gene: -; clone size: few; J gene: TRBJ2-3; CDR3 DNA: TGTGCCAGCAGCCAAGGACAGCTGGATACGCAGTATTTT; CDR3 protein: CASSQGQLDTQYF
V gene: TRBV12-3/TRBV12-4; D gene: -; clone size: -; J gene: TRBJ1-2; CDR3 DNA: TGTGCCAGCAGAACCGGGGGAGGAGACGGCTACACCTTC; CDR3 protein: CASRTGGGDGYTF
V gene: TRBV7-2; D gene: TRBD1; clone size: -; J gene: TRBJ1-5; CDR3 DNA: TGTGCCAGCAGCTTAATGGCAGGGGGCTTGGGTCAGCCCCAGCATTTT; CDR3 protein: CASSLMAGGLGQPQHF
V gene: TRBV6-5; D gene: TRBD2; clone size: -; J gene: TRBJ2-1; CDR3 DNA: TGTGCCAGCAGACTAGCGGCCTACAATGAGCAGTTCTTC; CDR3 protein: CASRLAAYNEQFF
V gene: TRBV2; D gene: -; clone size: -; J gene: TRBJ2-5; CDR3 DNA: TGTGCCAGTAAATTACCGGGAAACCAAGAGACCCAGTACTTC; CDR3 protein: CASKLPGNQETQYF
V gene: TRBV7-9; D gene: -; clone size: -; J gene: TRBJ2-7; CDR3 DNA: TGTGCCAGCAGCTTAACGGGGGAGCTCTACGAGCAGTACTTC; CDR3 protein: CASSLTGELYEQYF
V gene: TRBV11-2; D gene: -; clone size: -; J gene: TRBJ2-6; CDR3 DNA: TGTGCCAGCAGCCTAGACCCAGGGGTCGGGGCCAACGTCCTGACTTTC; CDR3 protein: CASSLDPGVGANVLTF
V gene: TRBV6-5; D gene: -; clone size: -; J gene: TRBJ2-7; CDR3 DNA: TGTGCCAGCAGTTTCAAAGCGGAGCCCCCCTACGAGCAGTACTTC; CDR3 protein: CASSFKAEPPYEQYF
V gene: TRBV9; D gene: -; clone size: few; J gene: TRBJ1-1; CDR3 DNA: TGTGCCAGCAGCGTAGGTAGGGGCGCTGAAGCTTTCTTT; CDR3 protein: CASSVGRGAEAFF
V gene: TRBV20-1; D gene: -; clone size: -; J gene: TRBJ2-1; CDR3 DNA: TGCAGTGCTAGAATCCGACTTAGCGATAGTAGTGAGCAGTTCTTC; CDR3 protein: CSARIRLSDSSEQFF
V gene: TRBV5-1; D gene: TRBD1; clone size: -; J gene: TRBJ2-3; CDR3 DNA: TGCGCCAGCAGTAGAGCCGGGACAGTTAGCACAGATACGCAGTATTTT; CDR3 protein: CASSRAGTVSTDTQYF
V gene: TRBV20-1; D gene: -; clone size: few; J gene: TRBJ1-1; CDR3 DNA: TGCAGTGCTGGAGAAATGGCTGAAGCTTTCTTT; CDR3 protein: CSAGEMAEAFF
V gene: TRBV7-6; D gene: -; clone size: few; J gene: TRBJ2-7; CDR3 DNA: TGTGCCAGCAGCTTATCGGTGACCTACGAGCAGTACTTC; CDR3 protein: CASSLSVTYEQYF
V gene: TRBV20-1; D gene: -; clone size: -; J gene: TRBJ1-2; CDR3 DNA: TGCAGTGCCCTAGAGGGGGGTAACTATGGCTACACCTTC; CDR3 protein: CSALEGGNYGYTF
V gene: TRBV6-1; D gene: TRBD2; clone size: -; J gene: TRBJ2-7; CDR3 DNA: TGTGCCAGCACTGAGAGACAGCCGGGACTAGCGGGACTCAGCTCCTACGAGCAGTACTTC; CDR3 protein: CASTERQPGLAGLSSYEQYF
V gene: TRBV7-9; D gene: TRBD2; clone size: -; J gene: TRBJ2-3; CDR3 DNA: TGTGCCAGCAGCCCCCGGACTAGCTCCGTCTCGGATACGCAGTATTTT; CDR3 protein: CASSPRTSSVSDTQYF
V gene: TRBV7-9; D gene: TRBD2; clone size: few; J gene: TRBJ2-5; CDR3 DNA: TGTGCCAGCAGCGCCCGACTAGCGGGGGTCCAAGAGACCCAGTACTTC; CDR3 protein: CASSARLAGVQETQYF
V gene: TRBV9; D gene: TRBD2; clone size: few; J gene: TRBJ2-1; CDR3 DNA: TGTGCCAGCAGCACTCGAGAGGGACTAGCGGGAGCTAATGAGCAGTTCTTC; CDR3 protein: CASSTREGLAGANEQFF
V gene: TRBV12-3/TRBV12-4; D gene: -; clone size: once; J gene: TRBJ1-1; CDR3 DNA: TGTGCCAGCAGTTTAGCGCAACCGGGGAACACTGAAGCTTTCTTT; CDR3 protein: CASSLAQPGNTEAFF
V gene: TRBV6-5; D gene: TRBD2; clone size: few; J gene: TRBJ2-7; CDR3 DNA: TGTGCCAGCAGTTACTCTGGGACTAGCCCTACCGGCTATGAGCAGTACTTC; CDR3 protein: CASSYSGTSPTGYEQYF
V gene: TRBV20-1; D gene: TRBD2; clone size: -; J gene: TRBJ2-3; CDR3 DNA: TGCAGTGCAACCGGACTAGCGGGGGCGTTGAGCACAGATACGCAGTATTTT; CDR3 protein: CSATGLAGALSTDTQYF
V gene: TRBV29-1; D gene: -; clone size: -; J gene: TRBJ2-7; CDR3 DNA: TGCAGCGCCAGTCAGGACTGGGCCTACGAGCAGTACTTC; CDR3 protein: CSASQDWAYEQYF
V gene: TRBV6-6; D gene: -; clone size: -; J gene: TRBJ2-1; CDR3 DNA: TGTGCCAGCAGTGACTCGACAACAGGCGAGAGCACGTATGAGCAGTTCTTC; CDR3 protein: CASSDSTTGESTYEQFF
V gene: TRBV9; D gene: -; clone size: -; J gene: TRBJ2-3; CDR3 DNA: TGTGCCAGCAGCGTAGCCTGGGTAGGCACAGATACGCAGTATTTT; CDR3 protein: CASSVAWVGTDTQYF
V gene: TRBV6-5; D gene: TRBD1; clone size: few; J gene: TRBJ2-7; CDR3 DNA: TGTGCCAGCAGCCGACCTTCGACAGGGACCTACGAGCAGTACTTC; CDR3 protein: CASSRPSTGTYEQYF
V gene: TRBV20-1; D gene: -; clone size: -; J gene: TRBJ2-1; CDR3 DNA: TGCAGTGCTCCCCGGGCCTCTAGCGTCCGTGATGAGCAGTTCTTC; CDR3 protein: CSAPRASSVRDEQFF
V gene: TRBV12-3/TRBV12-4; D gene: -; clone size: few; J gene: TRBJ2-7; CDR3 DNA: TGTGCCAGCAGCTTCGGGACCAGGGAGGACGAGCAGTACTTC; CDR3 protein: CASSFGTREDEQYF
V gene: TRBV5-1; D gene: -; clone size: -; J gene: TRBJ2-6; CDR3 DNA: TGCGCCAGCAAAGTAAGCCCTGGGGCCAACGTCCTGACTTTC; CDR3 protein: CASKVSPGANVLTF
V gene: TRBV27; D gene: -; clone size: -; J gene: TRBJ2-3; CDR3 DNA: TGTGCCAGCAGTTTTTCCGCAGGGGAGTTCACAGATACGCAGTATTTT; CDR3 protein: CASSFSAGEFTDTQYF
V gene: TRBV20-1; D gene: -; clone size: once; J gene: TRBJ1-6; CDR3 DNA: TGCAGTGCGAGACAGACCTATAATTCACCCCTCCACTTT; CDR3 protein: CSARQTYNSPLHF
V gene: TRBV28; D gene: TRBD1; clone size: many; J gene: TRBJ2-7; CDR3 DNA: TGTGCCAGCTCCGGGGGACAGGGATACGAGCAGTACTTC; CDR3 protein: CASSGGQGYEQYF
V gene: TRBV25-1; D gene: -; clone size: -; J gene: TRBJ2-5; CDR3 DNA: TGTGCCAGCAGTGACGGTAAACGGTCCCAAATGCACCAAGAGACCCAGTACTTC; CDR3 protein: CASSDGKRSQMHQETQYF
V gene: TRBV2; D gene: TRBD2; clone size: -; J gene: TRBJ2-7; CDR3 DNA: TGTGCCTGCCGCGGGGGGCCTAATGAGCAGTACTTC; CDR3 protein: CACRGGPNEQYF
V gene: TRBV9; D gene: -; clone size: -; J gene: TRBJ1-2; CDR3 DNA: TGTGCCAGCAGCTCGAGGGGGGACCCGGGGGGCTACACCTTC; CDR3 protein: CASSSRGDPGGYTF
V gene: TRBV6-5; D gene: -; clone size: -; J gene: TRBJ2-7; CDR3 DNA: TGTGCCAGCAGTTCTATTCGACGGGATGGTTTACAAGAGCAGTACTTC; CDR3 protein: CASSSIRRDGLQEQYF
V gene: TRBV6-2/TRBV6-3; D gene: -; clone size: once; J gene: TRBJ2-5; CDR3 DNA: TGTGCCAGCAGTTACGGCAGGAAAGAGACCCAGTACTTC; CDR3 protein: CASSYGRKETQYF
V gene: TRBV7-2; D gene: -; clone size: -; J gene: TRBJ1-2; CDR3 DNA: TGTGCCAGCAGCCGACGTGGGCTTACCATGGAGTATGGCTACACCTTC; CDR3 protein: CASSRRGLTMEYGYTF
V gene: TRBV20-1; D gene: -; clone size: -; J gene: TRBJ2-1; CDR3 DNA: TGCAGTGCTATCGACGATGAGCAGTTCTTC; CDR3 protein: CSAIDDEQFF
V gene: TRBV5-1; D gene: TRBD2; clone size: few; J gene: TRBJ2-7; CDR3 DNA: TGCGCCAGCAGCTCTAGCGGTCTCTCCTACGAGCAGTACTTC; CDR3 protein: CASSSSGLSYEQYF
V gene: TRBV20-1; D gene: -; clone size: -; J gene: TRBJ2-7; CDR3 DNA: TGCAGTGCTAGAGATCGAAGGGACGGGGTTCTCGGGGCCCAGTACTTC; CDR3 protein: CSARDRRDGVLGAQYF
V gene: TRBV7-2; D gene: TRBD1; clone size: -; J gene: TRBJ1-2; CDR3 DNA: TGTGCCAGCAGCCCAAACAGGGGGGCTAACTATGGCTACACCTTC; CDR3 protein: CASSPNRGANYGYTF
V gene: TRBV12-5; D gene: -; clone size: once; J gene: TRBJ2-1; CDR3 DNA: TGTGCTAGTGGTTGGACCACTCAGGGAAGCTCCTACAATGAGCAGTTCTTC; CDR3 protein: CASGWTTQGSSYNEQFF
V gene: TRBV13; D gene: -; clone size: -; J gene: TRBJ2-3; CDR3 DNA: TGTGCCAGCAGCTTACCCGAGGGCTTGGATACGCAGTATTTT; CDR3 protein: CASSLPEGLDTQYF
V gene: TRBV6-5; D gene: -; clone size: -; J gene: TRBJ2-5; CDR3 DNA: TGTGCCAGCAGTTTTGACAGTACTCCCTACAATGAGCAGTACTTC; CDR3 protein: CASSFDSTPYNEQYF
V gene: TRBV12-3/TRBV12-4; D gene: -; clone size: -; J gene: TRBJ2-7; CDR3 DNA: TGTGCCAGCAGGCCCGCGGGCGGGTCGTACGAGCAGTACTTC; CDR3 protein: CASRPAGGSYEQYF
V gene: TRBV4-1; D gene: -; clone size: few; J gene: TRBJ2-1; CDR3 DNA: TGCGCCAGCAGCCACTTGGGACACTCGTACAATGAGCAGTTCTTC; CDR3 protein: CASSHLGHSYNEQFF
V gene: TRBV6-5; D gene: TRBD1; clone size: many; J gene: TRBJ1-2; CDR3 DNA: TGTGCCAGCATCGAGGGACAGGGAGGAAAAGGCTACACCTTC; CDR3 protein: CASIEGQGGKGYTF